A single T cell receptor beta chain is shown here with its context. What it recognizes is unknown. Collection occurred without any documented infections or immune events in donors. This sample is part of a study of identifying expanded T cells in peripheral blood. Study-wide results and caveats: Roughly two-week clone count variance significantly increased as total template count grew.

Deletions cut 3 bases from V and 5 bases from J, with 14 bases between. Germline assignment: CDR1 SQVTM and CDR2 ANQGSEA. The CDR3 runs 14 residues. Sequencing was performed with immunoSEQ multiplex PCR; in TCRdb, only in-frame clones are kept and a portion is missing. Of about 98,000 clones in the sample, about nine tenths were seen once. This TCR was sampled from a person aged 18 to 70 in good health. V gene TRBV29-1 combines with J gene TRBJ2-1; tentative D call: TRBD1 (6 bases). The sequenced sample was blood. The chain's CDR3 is CSVEGDIGNNEQFF. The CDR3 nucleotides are TGCAGCGTTGAGGGGGACATAGGGAACAATGAGCAGTTCTTC.